These 16 T cell receptor beta chains share one sample of origin, sequenced in a study of CD4+ T cells in melanoma. Assay used: immunoSEQ multiplex PCR; TCRdb lists only in-frame clones, some missing. Among approximately 110,000 clones, over 80% were seen once, and the ten largest hold 2.5% to 3.5%. The sample taken for sequencing was peripheral blood. Receptor source: a human donor with melanoma.

This chain uses TRBV10-3 with TRBJ1-1; a weak D match, TRBD1 (6 bases). The CDR3 loop spans 14 amino acids. V was clipped by 6 bases and J by 3 bases, with 14 bases between them. Germline CDR1 and CDR2: ENHRY and SYGVKD. The CDR3 reads CAIRGGQGYTEAFF. The CDR3 DNA reads as TGTGCCATCAGGGGGGGTCAGGGGTACACTGAAGCTTTCTTT.

The chain joins TRBV5-6 to TRBJ2-1, with a weak D call TRBD1 (5 bases). Deletions cut 1 base from V and 4 bases from J, with 12 bases between. CDR3 length: 15 amino acids. Germline-derived CDR1 and CDR2 are SGHDT and YYEEEE. The CDR3 sequence: CASSLRGGNYNEQFF. CDR3 nucleotide sequence: TGTGCCAGCAGCTTGAGGGGCGGTAATTACAATGAGCAGTTCTTC.

The DNA of the CDR3 is TGTGCCAGCAATACAGCGGGGGGCCTTTGGGAGACCCAGTACTTC. It specifies CASNTAGGLWETQYF. This chain links TRBV6-5 with TRBJ2-5, with 9 nucleotides matching TRBD2. The CDR3 length is 15 residues. The junction had 11 bases not matched to a gene; V was cut back by 7 bases and J by 5 bases. Germline CDR1 reads MNHEY; CDR2 reads SVGAGI.

This chain links TRBV27 with TRBJ1-1; D call uncertain. Deletions cut 3 bases from V and 2 bases from J, with 7 bases between. The germline CDR1 and CDR2 sequences are MNHEY and SMNVEV (reference sequence). The CDR3 is 13 residues long. In nucleotides, the CDR3 is TGTGCCAGCAGTTTGTATGGAAACACTGAAGCTTTCTTT. It is translated as CASSLYGNTEAFF.

The V gene is TRBV28, the J gene TRBJ1-2, with a weak D call TRBD1 (6 bases). Trimming pared 9 bases from V and 1 base from J, leaving 15 bases between. Germline V lookup: CDR1 MDHEN, CDR2 SYDVKM. This CDR3 region has 14 residues. The CDR3 DNA reads TGTGCCAGTCTTACAGGGTCCCTTAACTATGGCTACACCTTC. This translates into CASLTGSLNYGYTF.

V is TRBV6-5 and J is TRBJ2-1, with D uncertain. V was cut by 7 bases and J by 4 bases, with 11 bases left in between. The CDR3 contains 13 residues. Germline values: CDR1 MNHEY, CDR2 SVGAGI. The CDR3 spells CASMERLYNEQFF. The CDR3 DNA sequence: TGTGCCAGCATGGAGCGCCTATACAATGAGCAGTTCTTC.

The chain combines TRBV6-1 with TRBJ1-2; 10 bases fit TRBD1. With V trimmed by 5 bases and J by 6 bases, 6 bases remained unmatched. The length of the CDR3 is 14 residues. Germline values: CDR1 MNHNS, CDR2 SASEGT. The CDR3 spells CASSNPGQGHGYTF. Written as DNA, the CDR3 is TGTGCCAGCAGTAACCCGGGACAGGGGCATGGCTACACCTTC.

The chain carries TRBV7-2 and TRBJ2-3; TRBD2 is a possible D gene (7 bases). The CDR3 loop spans 15 amino acids. The V gene lost 1 base and the J gene lost 4 bases, with 12 bases spanning the gap. The germline V gene encodes CDR1 SGHTA and CDR2 FQGNSA. This CDR3 is CASSLEWGGPDTQYF. CDR3 in DNA: TGTGCCAGCAGCTTAGAGTGGGGGGGCCCAGATACGCAGTATTTT.

This chain connects TRBV5-3 to TRBJ2-7; 9 bases are a match to TRBD2. TRBV5-3 is given ORF status, its function remaining uncertain. This CDR3 is 15 amino acids long. J gave up 2 bases and V 2 bases, and 5 bases lay outside the gene matches. The CDR3 nucleotides read TGTGCCAGAAGCTTCTCTAGCGGGACCCCCTACGAGCAGTACTTC. Translated: CARSFSSGTPYEQYF.

The chain combines TRBV29-1 with TRBJ2-1, with 9 bases lining up with TRBD1. CDR1 and CDR2 from the germline V gene are SQVTM and ANQGSEA. The V and J ends lost 4 bases and 5 bases, in that order; junction bases with no gene match: 6. CDR3 length: 14 residues. CDR3 sequence reads: CSVAGTGTHNEQFF. CDR3 DNA: TGCAGCGTTGCCGGGACAGGGACCCACAATGAGCAGTTCTTC.

This clone was found once. The V call is TRBV7-2, the J call TRBJ2-7; the D is unclear. The V gene's germline CDR1 is SGHTA and CDR2 FQGNSA. This CDR3 comprises 14 residues. V lost 1 base to trimming and J lost 4 bases, with 11 bases between them. The CDR3 nucleotides read TGTGCCAGCAGCTTAGTCCCGGAAGGGTACGAGCAGTACTTC. Amino acid sequence: CASSLVPEGYEQYF.

V is TRBV28 and J is TRBJ2-7, with 10 bases identical to TRBD2. V lost 3 bases and J lost 5; bases outside the gene matches: 4. Per the germline V gene, CDR1 is MDHEN and CDR2 is SYDVKM. The CDR3 spans 14 residues. In DNA form, the CDR3 reads TGTGCCAGCAGTTTTAGCGGGAGGTTCGACGAGCAGTACTTC. Amino acids: CASSFSGRFDEQYF.

This chain connects TRBV15 to TRBJ2-5; 7 positions agree with TRBD2. Losses at the gene ends were 0 bases for V and 1 base for J; bases not matched to a gene: 2. The germline V gene encodes CDR1 LNHNV and CDR2 YYDKDF (reference sequence). The CDR3 extends over 15 amino acids. CDR3 sequence (DNA): TGTGCCACCAGCAGAGATCGCGGGAGCCAAGAGACCCAGTACTTC. It translates to CATSRDRGSQETQYF.

The chain recombines TRBV10-3 with TRBJ2-3; TRBD2 aligns across 11 bases. Germline V gene data show CDR1 as ENHRY and CDR2 as SYGVKD. V shed 6 bases and J 2 bases; nucleotides not matched to a gene: 7. The CDR3 is 16 amino acids. CDR3 sequence: CAISVLAGGSTDTQYF. As DNA, the CDR3 is TGTGCCATCAGCGTGTTAGCGGGAGGGTCCACAGATACGCAGTATTTT.

The V and J genes are TRBV7-6 and TRBJ2-2; a weak D match, TRBD2 (5 bases). From germline, CDR1 is SGHVS and CDR2 FNYEAQ. V dropped 0 bases and J dropped 7 bases, with 15 bases sitting between them. The CDR3 has 16 residues. The CDR3 DNA sequence: TGTGCCAGCAGCTTAGCGGGGAGTACCCGAATCGGGGAGCTGTTTTTT. Residues: CASSLAGSTRIGELFF.

The chain joins TRBV6-4 to TRBJ2-7, with 10 nucleotides matching TRBD2. Germline V gene data show CDR1 as MRHNA and CDR2 as SNTAGT. Unmatched junction bases numbered 13, after V lost 5 bases and J lost 3 bases. The CDR3 consists of 17 residues. The CDR3 is CASSMRLAGPEYYEQYF. CDR3 in DNA: TGTGCCAGCAGTATGAGACTAGCGGGCCCTGAATACTACGAGCAGTACTTC.